Below are 20 T cell receptor beta chains sequenced from a single sample in a study of T cell clonotyping in hematopoietic cell transplantation. Assay used: immunoSEQ multiplex PCR; TCRdb lists only in-frame clones, some missing. The sample yields more than 11,000 clones, around 97% seen once. Here the sequenced sample was peripheral blood mononuclear cells, taken 30 days after allogeneic stem cell transplant. All receptors derive from a female patient aged 50 to 60 who had an allogeneic stem cell transplant from an unrelated donor, so T cells may come from the graft donor. Some clones in this sample may be carry-over from other donors' samples.

A single count supports this clone. J is TRBJ2-7 and V is TRBV30; possibly TRBD1 or TRBD2 for D (5 bases each). CDR1 is GTSNPN, CDR2 SVGIG, per germline (reference sequence). V lost 1 base, J lost 6 bases, and 10 bases lay in between. This CDR3 spans 12 amino acids. The CDR3 DNA reads as TGTGCCTGGAGTGGACTGGGACGCGAGCAGTACTTC. Residues: CAWSGLGREQYF.

CDR3: CASSYRTALGELFF. The DNA of the CDR3 is TGCGCCAGCAGCTACCGGACTGCTCTCGGGGAGCTGTTTTTT. The chain uses TRBV5-1 and TRBJ2-2; D might be TRBD2 (5 bases). Looked up from germline, CDR1 is SGHRS and CDR2 is YFSETQ. The CDR3 extends over 14 amino acids. V was trimmed by 3 bases and J by 7 bases, leaving 13 bases between them.

CDR3 sequence reads: CASSGRERASYEQYF. The CDR3 DNA sequence: TGTGCCAGCAGTGGAAGAGAACGGGCCTCCTACGAGCAGTACTTC. The gene calls are TRBV2 and TRBJ2-7, with D uncertain. The CDR3 runs 15 residues. Trimming stripped 4 bases from V and 0 bases from J, with 13 bases between. CDR1 and CDR2 (germline): SNHLY, FYNNEI.

The CDR3 DNA reads as TGCAGCGTTGAAGTGCCCGGGGTGGGGAACACTGAAGCTTTCTTT. Protein: CSVEVPGVGNTEAFF. This sequence joins TRBV29-1 and TRBJ1-1; no definite D call. CDR1 is SQVTM and CDR2 is ANQGSEA in the germline V gene. V lost 1 base and J lost 1, with 13 bases in between. CDR3 length equals 15 residues.

V and J are TRBV6-7 and TRBJ2-1; a weak D match, TRBD1 (5 bases). TRBV6-7 is known as an ORF, though its function is uncertain. This CDR3 has 16 residues. The ends were cut back, 5 bases at V and 0 bases at J, with 14 bases in the middle. The CDR3 reads CASSRRTRSSYNEQFF. CDR3 in DNA: TGTGCCAGCAGTCGTCGGACAAGGAGCTCCTACAATGAGCAGTTCTTC.

The rearrangement uses TRBV19 and TRBJ1-1, with unresolved D. The length of the CDR3 is 14 residues. From germline, CDR1 is LNHDA and CDR2 SQIVND (reference sequence). V lost 3 bases and J lost 4, with 12 bases in between. CDR3: CASSIGNRATEAFF. The CDR3 nucleotides are TGTGCCAGTAGTATTGGTAATCGGGCCACTGAAGCTTTCTTT.

The genes are TRBV28 and TRBJ1-6; unclear D gene. Germline lookup yields CDR1 MDHEN and CDR2 SYDVKM. The V end lost 3 bases, the J end lost 8 bases, and 14 bases lay between the germline ends. This CDR3 has 15 residues. The CDR3 DNA is TGTGCCAGCAGTTTGGACGCTCGGAGGGATTCACCCCTCCACTTT. Protein product: CASSLDARRDSPLHF.

V usage is TRBV5-1 and J usage is TRBJ1-6, with 7 bases identical to TRBD1. The CDR3 covers 15 residues. V shed 6 bases and J 7 bases; nucleotides not matched to a gene: 10. The germline CDR1 and CDR2 sequences are SGHRS and YFSETQ. The CDR3 reads CASMYQAGGNSPLHF. The CDR3 DNA is TGCGCCAGCATGTACCAGGCAGGGGGGAATTCACCCCTCCACTTT.

V and J are TRBV4-2 and TRBJ2-1; weak D call: TRBD2 (5 bases). V was pared by 4 bases and J by 10 bases, with 14 bases between. CDR3 size: 13 residues. Germline V gene lookup returns CDR1 LGHNA and CDR2 YNFKEQ. DNA for the CDR3: TGTGCCAGCAGCCTGGTCGTGGGGAGCGAGCAGTTCTTC. Encoded protein: CASSLVVGSEQFF.

The genes are TRBV9 and TRBJ2-1; D may correspond to TRBD1 or TRBD2 (5 bases each). The CDR3 runs 14 residues. Germline V gives CDR1 SGDLS, CDR2 YYNGEE. V was trimmed by 3 bases and J by 6 bases, leaving 13 bases between them. This CDR3 reads CASSDEGYLNEQFF. The DNA for the CDR3 is TGTGCCAGCAGCGACGAGGGGTATCTCAATGAGCAGTTCTTC.

This chain connects TRBV6-5 to TRBJ1-2, with no clear D. Trimming shortened V by 4 bases and J by 4 bases, and 7 bases separated the two germline ends. The CDR3 is 12 amino acids. Looked up from germline, CDR1 is MNHEY and CDR2 is SVGAGI. The CDR3 reads CASSSPPYGYTF. The CDR3 nucleotides are TGTGCCAGCAGTTCCCCCCCCTATGGCTACACCTTC.

The chain links TRBV13 to TRBJ1-2, with unresolved D. V shed 5 bases and J shed 2 bases, with 6 bases lying between them. The CDR3 spans 12 residues. Germline CDR1 and CDR2: PRHDT and FYEKMQ (reference sequence). The CDR3 region is CASSPTNYGYTF. The CDR3 region has the DNA TGTGCCAGCAGCCCGACAAACTATGGCTACACCTTC.

This chain joins TRBV4-2 and TRBJ1-5; no firm D call. With 0 bases removed from V and 9 bases from J, the gap between germline ends came to 9 bases. Germline V lookup: CDR1 LGHNA, CDR2 YNFKEQ. There are 13 residues in the CDR3. For the CDR3, the DNA is TGTGCCAGCAGCCAAGATCTAGAACGGCCCCAGCATTTT. Its protein product is CASSQDLERPQHF.

CDR3 DNA: TGTGCCAGCAGTTTCGGGACAGGGAACACTGAAGCTTTCTTT. Translating it yields CASSFGTGNTEAFF. This rearrangement joins TRBV6-5 to TRBJ1-1; 8 bases agree with TRBD1. This CDR3 has 14 residues. Germline CDR1 reads MNHEY; CDR2 reads SVGAGI. The V segment lost 4 bases and the J segment 1 base; nucleotides outside the gene matches: 2.

In DNA form, the CDR3 reads TGTGCCAGCAGCGGAGCCGGACAGGGGGTTAACAATGAGCAGTTCTTC. This translates into CASSGAGQGVNNEQFF. The rearrangement joins TRBV9 to TRBJ2-1, with 10 bases identical to TRBD1. The V gene end was trimmed by 3 bases and the J gene end by 5 bases; junction bases not matched to a gene: 8. Germline V gives CDR1 SGDLS, CDR2 YYNGEE. The CDR3 has 16 amino acids. Full variable domain (missing parts from reference TRBV9 and TRBJ2-1): DSGVTQTPKHLITATGQRVTLRCSPRSGDLSVYWYQQSLDQGLQFLIQYYNGEERAKGNILERFSAQQFPDLHSELNLSSLELGDSALYFCASSGAGQGVNNEQFFGPGTRLTVL.

The chain links TRBV4-1 to TRBJ1-1; D is uncertain. Trimming pared 4 bases from V and 3 bases from J, leaving 12 bases between. Per germline, CDR1 MGHRA and CDR2 YSYEKL. The CDR3 loop spans 14 amino acids. CDR3 loop: CASSRSDFDTEAFF. As DNA, the CDR3 is TGCGCCAGCAGCCGATCGGACTTCGACACTGAAGCTTTCTTT.

V usage is TRBV18 and J usage is TRBJ1-2; D call uncertain. V lost 2 bases and J lost 4, with 14 bases in between. Per the germline V gene, CDR1 is KGHSH and CDR2 is LQKENI. The CDR3 consists of 15 residues. This CDR3 is CASSPGERSAYGYTF. CDR3 nucleotide sequence: TGTGCCAGCTCACCAGGGGAAAGGTCCGCCTATGGCTACACCTTC.

The J gene is TRBJ2-7, the V gene TRBV11-1; possibly TRBD1 for D (6 bases). V shed 5 bases and J shed 2 bases, with 16 bases lying between them. The CDR3 extends over 15 amino acids. The germline V gene encodes CDR1 SGHAT and CDR2 FQDESV (reference sequence). CDR3 region: CASSGRLDRAYEQYF. The DNA of the CDR3 is TGTGCCAGCAGCGGCCGTCTGGACAGAGCCTACGAGCAGTACTTC.

The chain recombines TRBV29-1 with TRBJ2-7, with D unresolved. Trimming removed 5 bases at V and 1 base at J, with 18 bases between. CDR3 length: 15 residues. Germline loops: CDR1 SQVTM, CDR2 ANQGSEA. CDR3 sequence: CSVSSTLFGSYEQYF. The CDR3 nucleotides read TGCAGCGTTTCCTCCACCCTTTTCGGGTCCTACGAGCAGTACTTC.

This clone appeared once. The chain is built from TRBV6-1 and TRBJ1-5; 7 nucleotides agree with TRBD1. This CDR3 is 14 amino acids long. Germline values: CDR1 MNHNS, CDR2 SASEGT. V lost 10 bases, J lost 0 bases, and 6 bases stayed unmatched. The CDR3 reads CATGQPLSNQPQHF. The CDR3 nucleotides are TGTGCCACGGGACAGCCGCTTAGCAATCAGCCCCAGCATTTT.